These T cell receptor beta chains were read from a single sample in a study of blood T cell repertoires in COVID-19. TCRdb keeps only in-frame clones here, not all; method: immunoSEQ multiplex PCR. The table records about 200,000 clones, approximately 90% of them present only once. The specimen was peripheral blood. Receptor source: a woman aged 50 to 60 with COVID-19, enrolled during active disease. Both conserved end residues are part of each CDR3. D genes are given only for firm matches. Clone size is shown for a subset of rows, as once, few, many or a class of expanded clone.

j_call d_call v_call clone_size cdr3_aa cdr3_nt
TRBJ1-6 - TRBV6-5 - CASSPRSNSPLHF TGTGCCAGCAGCCCGAGGAGTAATTCACCCCTCCACTTT
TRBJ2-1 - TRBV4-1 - CASSHERRSGLSYNEQFF TGCGCCAGCAGCCACGAACGGAGGAGCGGGCTCTCCTACAATGAGCAGTTCTTC
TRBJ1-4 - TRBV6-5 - CASDKTPTNEKLFF TGTGCCAGCGACAAGACACCAACTAATGAAAAACTGTTTTTT
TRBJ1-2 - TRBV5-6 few CASSLGVGYTF TGTGCCAGCAGCTTAGGGGTTGGCTACACCTTC
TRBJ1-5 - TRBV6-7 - CASSYKSDQPQHF TGTGCCAGCAGTTACAAGTCAGATCAGCCCCAGCATTTT
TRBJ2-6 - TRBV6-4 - CASSDQGTGANVLTF TGTGCCAGCAGTGACCAGGGAACTGGGGCCAACGTCCTGACTTTC
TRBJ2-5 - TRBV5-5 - CASERRGLISPEETQYF TGTGCCAGCGAGAGAAGGGGACTCATATCGCCCGAAGAGACCCAGTACTTC
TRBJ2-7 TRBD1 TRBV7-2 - CASSFTGGSYEQYF TGTGCCAGCAGCTTCACAGGGGGTTCCTACGAGCAGTACTTC
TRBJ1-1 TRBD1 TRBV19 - CASSRQGAGTEAFF TGTGCCAGTAGTAGGCAGGGGGCGGGCACTGAAGCTTTCTTT
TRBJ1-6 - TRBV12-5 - CASKREGNSPLHF TGTGCTAGTAAGAGGGAAGGGAATTCACCCCTCCACTTT
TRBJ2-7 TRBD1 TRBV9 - CASSPRQGVYEQYF TGTGCCAGCAGCCCTCGACAGGGAGTCTACGAGCAGTACTTC
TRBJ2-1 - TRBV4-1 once CASSQGSSYNEQFF TGCGCCAGCAGCCAAGGGAGCTCCTACAATGAGCAGTTCTTC
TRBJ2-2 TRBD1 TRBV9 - CASKGGTGYSGELFF TGTGCCAGTAAAGGGGGGACAGGGTATTCAGGGGAGCTGTTTTTT
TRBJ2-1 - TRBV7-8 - CASSLDRSSYNEQFF TGTGCCAGCAGCTTAGACCGGAGCTCCTACAATGAGCAGTTCTTC
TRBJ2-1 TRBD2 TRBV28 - CASSLWTAGGPFGRFF TGTGCCAGCAGTTTATGGACCGCGGGGGGCCCCTTTGGTCGGTTCTTC
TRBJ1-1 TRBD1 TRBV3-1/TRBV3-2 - CASSQGQGFIGTEAFF TGTGCCAGCAGCCAAGGACAGGGATTCATCGGCACTGAAGCTTTCTTT
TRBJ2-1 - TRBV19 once CASSVSQGIPEQFF TGTGCCAGTAGTGTCTCTCAGGGGATTCCTGAGCAGTTCTTC
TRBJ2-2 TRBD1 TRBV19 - CASSISQGEAGELFF TGTGCCAGTAGTATTAGCCAGGGGGAAGCCGGGGAGCTGTTTTTT
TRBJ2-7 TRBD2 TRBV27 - CASSLPSGGGEQYF TGTGCCAGCAGTTTACCTAGCGGGGGCGGGGAGCAGTACTTC
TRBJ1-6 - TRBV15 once CATSKGQNNSPLHF TGTGCCACCAGCAAGGGACAAAATAATTCACCCCTCCACTTT
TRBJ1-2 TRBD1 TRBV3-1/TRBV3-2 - CASSPYWTGNGYTF TGTGCCAGCAGCCCTTACTGGACAGGGAATGGCTACACCTTC
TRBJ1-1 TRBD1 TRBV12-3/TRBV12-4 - CASSSTPTGSAFF TGTGCCAGCAGTTCGACCCCGACAGGGAGTGCTTTCTTT
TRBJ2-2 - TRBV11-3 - CASSSGVPGELFF TGTGCCAGCAGCTCAGGGGTCCCCGGGGAGCTGTTTTTT
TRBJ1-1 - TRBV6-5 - CASIGQEAFF TGTGCCAGCATTGGACAAGAAGCTTTCTTT
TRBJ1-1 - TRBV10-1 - CASSDRPGVVNTEAFF TGCGCCAGCAGTGATCGCCCCGGGGTGGTGAACACTGAAGCTTTCTTT
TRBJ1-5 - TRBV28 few CASSLFPFDRISNQPQHF TGTGCCAGCAGTTTATTCCCCTTCGACAGGATTAGCAATCAGCCCCAGCATTTT
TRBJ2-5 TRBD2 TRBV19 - CASSPGLAGAYETQYF TGTGCCAGTAGCCCAGGACTAGCGGGGGCCTATGAGACCCAGTACTTC
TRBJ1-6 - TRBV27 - CASRSRGRSPLHF TGTGCCAGCAGAAGCAGGGGAAGGTCACCCCTCCACTTT
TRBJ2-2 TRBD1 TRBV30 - CAWSGTGRSGELFF TGTGCCTGGAGTGGGACAGGGAGGAGCGGGGAGCTGTTTTTT
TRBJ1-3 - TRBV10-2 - CASKQAVSGNTIYF TGCGCCAGCAAGCAGGCAGTCTCTGGAAACACCATATATTTT
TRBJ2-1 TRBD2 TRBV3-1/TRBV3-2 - CASQPTSGRGNEQFF TGTGCCAGCCAGCCTACTAGCGGGCGTGGGAATGAGCAGTTCTTC
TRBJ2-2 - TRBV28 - CASSITNTGELFF TGTGCCAGCAGTATAACGAACACCGGGGAGCTGTTTTTT
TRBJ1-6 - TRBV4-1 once CASSQAQLMDSPLHF TGCGCCAGCAGCCAAGCACAATTGATGGATTCACCCCTCCACTTT
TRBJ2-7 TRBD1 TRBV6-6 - CASSPRTGAYEQYF TGTGCCAGCAGTCCCAGGACAGGGGCCTACGAGCAGTACTTC
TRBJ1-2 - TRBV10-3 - CAISRGEGYGGYTF TGTGCCATCAGTCGCGGGGAGGGGTATGGTGGCTACACCTTC
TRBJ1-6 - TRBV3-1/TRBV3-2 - CASSRQAYNSPLHF TGTGCCAGCAGCCGACAGGCCTATAATTCACCCCTCCACTTT
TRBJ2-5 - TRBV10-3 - CAISGTAGETQYF TGTGCCATCAGTGGGACGGCGGGAGAGACCCAGTACTTC
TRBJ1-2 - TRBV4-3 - CASSQDNGGWYGYTF TGCGCCAGCAGCCAAGATAACGGCGGCTGGTATGGCTACACCTTC
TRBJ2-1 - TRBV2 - CASSRFGLSNEQFF TGTGCCAGCAGTCGGTTTGGGCTTTCCAATGAGCAGTTCTTC
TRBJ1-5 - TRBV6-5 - CASTSRGGNQPQHF TGTGCCAGCACCTCCCGCGGGGGAAATCAGCCCCAGCATTTT
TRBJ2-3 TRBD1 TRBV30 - CAWRDTGGPTDTQYF TGTGCCTGGAGGGACACAGGGGGCCCCACAGATACGCAGTATTTT
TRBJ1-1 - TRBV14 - CASSRQENTEAFF TGTGCCAGCAGCCGCCAGGAGAACACTGAAGCTTTCTTT
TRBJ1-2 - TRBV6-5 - CASSTGFGYTF TGTGCCAGCAGTACAGGATTTGGCTACACCTTC
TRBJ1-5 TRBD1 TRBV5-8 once CASSFGTVDYSNQPQHF TGTGCCAGCAGCTTTGGGACAGTGGATTATAGCAATCAGCCCCAGCATTTT
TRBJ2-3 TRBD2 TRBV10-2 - CASSETSGGDTQYF TGCGCCAGCAGTGAGACTAGCGGGGGAGATACGCAGTATTTT
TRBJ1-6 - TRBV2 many CASRARQDSPLHF TGTGCCAGCAGGGCCCGACAGGATTCACCCCTCCACTTT
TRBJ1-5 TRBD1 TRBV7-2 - CASSQGGSNQPQHF TGTGCCAGCAGTCAGGGGGGTAGCAATCAGCCCCAGCATTTT
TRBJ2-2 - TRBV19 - CASSISGGGGTGELFF TGTGCCAGTAGTATTTCAGGGGGCGGGGGCACCGGGGAGCTGTTTTTT
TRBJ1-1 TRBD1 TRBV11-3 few CASSLGQGDPEAFF TGTGCCAGCAGCTTAGGACAGGGGGACCCTGAAGCTTTCTTT
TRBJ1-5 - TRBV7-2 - CASSLTRVPPQHF TGTGCCAGCAGCTTAACTAGGGTACCGCCCCAGCATTTT
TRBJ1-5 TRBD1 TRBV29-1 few CSVGTGGGNQPQHF TGCAGCGTCGGGACAGGGGGTGGGAATCAGCCCCAGCATTTT
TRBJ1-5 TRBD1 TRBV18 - CASSSTGGYSNQPQHF TGTGCCAGCTCATCCACAGGGGGATATAGCAATCAGCCCCAGCATTTT
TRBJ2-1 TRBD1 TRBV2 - CASSGTGGFYNEQFF TGTGCCAGCAGTGGGACAGGAGGTTTCTACAATGAGCAGTTCTTC
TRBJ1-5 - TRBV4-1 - CASSRTLLLGIRSNQPQHF TGCGCCAGCAGTCGCACCCTACTACTAGGGATTAGAAGCAATCAGCCCCAGCATTTT
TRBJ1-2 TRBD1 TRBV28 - CASLQGAGQNYGYTF TGTGCCAGCCTCCAAGGGGCGGGACAGAACTATGGCTACACCTTC